This TCR beta chain was obtained from a study of cytomegalovirus exposure and HLA in healthy donors. In regard to this clone: The antigen is unknown.

60 Vbeta and 13 Jbeta primers were used in PCR. The data were produced by immunoSEQ multiplex PCR, yet TCRdb's version contains in-frame clones alone and is incomplete. The repertoire holds 100,000 or so clones, with 65% to 80% as singletons. Study-wide results and limits: Some 150 TCR beta chains were listed as cytomegalovirus-associated.

Germline lookup yields CDR1 SGHKS and CDR2 YYEKEE (reference sequence). The V gene lost 4 bases and the J gene lost 6 bases, with 13 bases spanning the gap. The length of the CDR3 is 13 residues. Sequenced input: PBMCs. This clonotype originated in a woman in her forties or fifties in good health and CMV-seropositive. This rearrangement joins TRBV5-5 to TRBJ1-1; no clear D gene. The CDR3, as DNA: TGTGCCAGCAGCCCGGGGTCCTCCGCTGAAGCTTTCTTT. Amino acids: CASSPGSSAEAFF.